This passage covers 19 T cell receptor beta chains from one sample sequenced in a study of neurological immune-mediated disorders. TCRdb independently ran MiXCR on the 5' RACE reads; one entry per CDR3 protein. The table includes about 45,000 distinct CDR3 sequences, about 14% detected once. Sample time point: longitudinal time-point 3. The sequenced sample was PBMCs. The receptors stem from a man in his thirties or forties in good health.

This clonotype was observed many times. The chain has TRBV6-4 and TRBJ2-1; maybe TRBD2 (6 bases). Deletions cut 4 bases from V and 9 bases from J, with 13 bases between. There are 13 residues in the CDR3. CDR1 and CDR2 (germline): MRHNA, SNTAGT. CDR3 in DNA: TGTGCCAGCAGTGCGGGAGAGCATCGTGAGCAGTTCTTC. The encoded protein is CASSAGEHREQFF.

The table lists this clonotype with many counts. V is TRBV27 and J is TRBJ2-1, with TRBD2 identical over 10 bases. Germline V gene lookup returns CDR1 MNHEY and CDR2 SMNVEV (reference sequence). The CDR3 runs to 14 residues. J lost 0 bases, V lost 8 bases, and 1 base had no gene match. Here the CDR3 reads CASSSGSSYNEQFF. CDR3 coding DNA: TGTGCCAGCTCTAGCGGGAGCTCCTACAATGAGCAGTTCTTC.

This clonotype was recorded many times. The J gene is TRBJ2-7, the V gene TRBV28, with a weak D call TRBD2 (5 bases). The ends were cut back, 8 bases at V and 0 bases at J, with 5 bases in the middle. Germline CDR1 is MDHEN and CDR2 is SYDVKM. The CDR3 contains 11 residues. The chain's CDR3 is CASGSSYEQYF. CDR3 in DNA: TGTGCCAGCGGGAGCTCCTACGAGCAGTACTTC.

This clonotype has at least ten counts. The CDR3 DNA reads as TGTGCCAGCAGCTTGAAACTGTCTCTTGAGGGGTTCTTC. Translating it yields CASSLKLSLEGFF. The chain employs TRBV7-2 and TRBJ2-1; maybe TRBD2 (5 bases). CDR1 and CDR2 (germline): SGHTA, FQGNSA. V was shortened by 3 bases and J by 15 bases, with 18 bases between the two germline ends. The CDR3 has 13 residues. The whole variable domain, remainder taken from reference TRBV7-2 and TRBJ2-1, is GAGVSQSPSNKVTEKGKDVELRCDPISGHTALYWYRQSLGQGLEFLIYFQGNSAPDKSGLPSDRFSAERTGGSVSTLTIQRTQQEDSAVYLCASSLKLSLEGFFGPGTRLTVL.

The table lists this clonotype with many counts. The genes are TRBV6-1 and TRBJ2-3; a possible D gene is TRBD2 (5 bases). Trimming cost V 4 bases and J 5 bases, with 7 bases left between them. Germline V gene lookup returns CDR1 MNHNS and CDR2 SASEGT. This CDR3 has 12 residues. The CDR3 sequence is CASSAEGDTQYF. CDR3 nucleotides: TGTGCCAGCAGTGCCGAGGGAGATACGCAGTATTTT.

This clonotype was seen at least ten times. The J gene is TRBJ1-4, the V gene TRBV28; possibly TRBD1 for D (5 bases). CDR1 and CDR2 (germline): MDHEN, SYDVKM. CDR3 size: 13 residues. The ends were cut back, 8 bases at V and 8 bases at J, with 15 bases in the middle. The CDR3 loop is CASGDLQGEKLFF. DNA for the CDR3: TGTGCCAGCGGGGACCTACAAGGGGAAAAACTGTTTTTT.

The table lists this clonotype with many counts. The chain's CDR3 is CSVGTSGRPGELFF. The CDR3, as DNA: TGCAGCGTCGGGACTAGCGGGAGACCCGGGGAGCTGTTTTTT. This chain connects TRBV29-1 to TRBJ2-2; 14 nucleotides agree with TRBD2. Per germline, CDR1 SQVTM and CDR2 ANQGSEA. CDR3 length: 14 residues. Trimming at V came to 6 bases and at J to 6 bases, leaving 3 bases not matched to a gene.

This sequence joins TRBV29-1 and TRBJ2-1; D remains ambiguous. Deletions cut 1 base from V and 3 bases from J, with 7 bases between. This CDR3 spans 13 amino acids. From germline, CDR1 is SQVTM and CDR2 ANQGSEA. The CDR3 loop is CSVEVTYYNEQFF. DNA of the CDR3: TGCAGCGTTGAAGTGACTTACTACAATGAGCAGTTCTTC.

Only a few counts were recorded for this clonotype. The gene calls are TRBV2 and TRBJ2-1; D gene uncertain. The CDR3 is made up of 16 amino acids. Trimming took 5 bases from V and 5 from J, leaving 19 bases between them. The germline V gene has CDR1 SNHLY and CDR2 FYNNEI. The CDR3: CASSRASATTNNEQFF. CDR3 DNA: TGTGCCAGCAGTAGGGCTTCCGCTACAACAAACAATGAGCAGTTCTTC.

This clonotype has only one observation. The chain is built from TRBV29-1 and TRBJ1-3; TRBD1 is a possible D gene (5 bases). With 4 bases removed from V and 1 base from J, the gap between germline ends came to 8 bases. This CDR3 has 13 residues. CDR1 is SQVTM and CDR2 is ANQGSEA in the germline V gene. The chain's CDR3 is CSVGQLSGNTIYF. DNA for the CDR3: TGCAGCGTTGGACAGCTATCTGGAAACACCATATATTTT.

Remarks on this clonotype: This clone may be a read error of a much larger clone one base away. The genes are TRBV29-1 and TRBJ2-2; D call uncertain. CDR3 size: 10 residues. Germline values: CDR1 SQVTM, CDR2 ANQGSEA. In DNA form, the CDR3 reads TGCGGCGTGGTGGACGGGGAGCTGTTTTTT. Translating it yields CGVVDGELFF.

This clonotype was picked up many times. V usage is TRBV4-1 and J usage is TRBJ2-3; TRBD2 matches 13 bases. The trim removed 5 bases at V and 2 bases at J, leaving 4 bases unmatched. This CDR3 contains 16 residues. CDR1 is MGHRA and CDR2 is YSYEKL in the germline V gene. The CDR3, as DNA: TGCGCCAGCAGCGGGGGACTAGCGGGGATCACAGATACGCAGTATTTT. This codes for CASSGGLAGITDTQYF.

In this sample, this clonotype turned up many times. The rearrangement links TRBV5-1 to TRBJ2-1; D unclear. V lost 9 bases and J lost 6, with 19 bases in between. Germline CDR1 reads SGHRS; CDR2 reads YFSETQ. This CDR3 comprises 14 residues. The CDR3 protein is CATQSGLWGNEQFF. The CDR3 region has the DNA TGCGCCACCCAATCAGGTTTATGGGGCAATGAGCAGTTCTTC.

This clonotype appeared many times. The chain employs TRBV5-1 and TRBJ2-7, with 13 bases lining up with TRBD2. The germline V gene encodes CDR1 SGHRS and CDR2 YFSETQ. This CDR3 contains 16 residues. V dropped 4 bases and J dropped 3; count of bases not matched to a gene: 7. The CDR3: CASSTGTSGDIYEQYF. The CDR3 nucleotides are TGCGCCAGCAGCACCGGGACTAGCGGGGACATCTACGAGCAGTACTTC. Combining the CDR3 with reference TRBV5-1 and TRBJ2-7 gives the whole variable domain KAGVTQTPRYLIKTRGQQVTLSCSPISGHRSVSWYQQTPGQGLQFLFEYFSETQRNKGNFPGRFSGRQFSNSRSEMNVSTLELGDSALYLCASSTGTSGDIYEQYFGPGTRLTVT.

This clonotype occurred many times. CDR3 coding DNA: TGCGCCAGCAGCTTGGTGGGCAGGGGCCGTCCTCGGGGGAATGAGCAGTTCTTC. The encoded protein is CASSLVGRGRPRGNEQFF. The chain is built from TRBV5-1 and TRBJ2-1; D possibly uses TRBD1 or TRBD2 (6 bases each). Germline values: CDR1 SGHRS, CDR2 YFSETQ. This CDR3 is built from 18 residues. V lost 0 bases to trimming and J lost 7 bases, with 23 bases between them.

Of note for this clonotype: The junction departs from the called germline gene at one end, perhaps through a read error. The chain couples TRBV10-3 to TRBJ2-1; the match to TRBD2 covers 11 bases. Germline CDR1 ENHRY, CDR2 SYGVKD. The CDR3 is made up of 16 amino acids. The CDR3 sequence is CTISESTSGVYNEQFF. CDR3 sequence (DNA): TGTACCATCAGTGAGTCGACTAGCGGGGTATACAATGAGCAGTTCTTC.

The chain couples TRBV5-1 to TRBJ2-3; D call uncertain. The CDR3 has 15 residues. The ends were cut back, 0 bases at V and 2 bases at J, with 10 bases in the middle. Germline V gene data show CDR1 as SGHRS and CDR2 as YFSETQ. CDR3 sequence: CASSLVGVDTDTQYF. The CDR3, as DNA: TGCGCCAGCAGCTTGGTTGGGGTAGACACAGATACGCAGTATTTT.

This clonotype was recorded at least ten times. The chain is built from TRBV10-3 and TRBJ1-1, with 10 bases identical to TRBD1. Germline loops: CDR1 ENHRY, CDR2 SYGVKD. Losses at the gene ends were 10 bases for V and 0 bases for J; bases not matched to a gene: 2. This CDR3 contains 13 residues. Here the CDR3 DNA reads TGTGCCACCGGACAGGGGGTGAACACTGAAGCTTTCTTT. Translation gives CATGQGVNTEAFF.

This clonotype has a count of ten or more. The rearrangement uses TRBV28 and TRBJ2-4; D is unresolved. The CDR3 covers 12 residues. CDR1 is MDHEN, CDR2 SYDVKM, per germline. Deletions cut 1 base from V and 9 bases from J, with 7 bases between. The CDR3 sequence: CASSLFLGIQYF. Written as DNA, the CDR3 is TGTGCCAGCAGTTTATTTTTGGGCATTCAGTACTTC.